The 27 T cell receptor beta chains presented below share a single source sample, sequenced in a study of T cell changes during pregnancy in multiple sclerosis (dated by TCRdb to the late 2010s). Library preparation employed the immunoSEQ multiplex PCR assay. TCRdb carries this immuneACCESS record with in-frame sequences only. Its versions omit some clonotypes, under half of them owing to an unresolved V gene in the studies checked, with the rest unexplained. In this sample the table shows some 39,000 clones, about 90% of which occur a single time. Over 0.65% of the sample is taken by the ten largest. The sample in question was CD4+ T cells from peripheral blood mononuclear cells, obtained in the second trimester of pregnancy. Every receptor here comes from a female donor in good health, enrolled as a control in a pregnancy study.

The chain recombines TRBV19 with TRBJ1-3; TRBD1 might be the D (6 bases). Trimming stripped 3 bases from V and 4 bases from J, with 10 bases between. Germline loops: CDR1 LNHDA, CDR2 SQIVND (reference sequence). This CDR3 comprises 14 residues. CDR3 residues: CASSISDRGNTIYF. The CDR3 DNA reads as TGTGCCAGTAGTATTTCGGACAGAGGAAACACCATATATTTT. The whole variable domain, remainder taken from reference TRBV19 and TRBJ1-3, is DGGITQSPKYLFRKEGQNVTLSCEQNLNHDAMYWYRQDPGQGLRLIYYSQIVNDFQKGDIAEGYSVSREKKESFPLTVTSAQKNPTAFYLCASSISDRGNTIYFGEGSWLTVV.

The chain couples TRBV25-1 to TRBJ1-2, with a possible D match to TRBD1 (6 bases). In germline, CDR1 is MGHDK, CDR2 SYGVNS. CDR3 length equals 15 residues. V lost 1 base to trimming and J lost 7 bases, with 16 bases between them. The chain's CDR3 is CASSEFTGRGSGYTF. The CDR3 DNA follows: TGTGCCAGCAGTGAATTCACAGGGAGGGGCTCTGGCTACACCTTC.

The chain combines TRBV15 with TRBJ2-5, with D possibly TRBD1 on 6 matching bases. V gave up 0 bases and J gave up 5 bases, with 13 bases separating them. The CDR3 has 15 amino acids. Germline V gives CDR1 LNHNV, CDR2 YYDKDF (reference sequence). The DNA for the CDR3 is TGTGCCACCAGCAGAGATCGACCAGGGGATGAGACCCAGTACTTC. Translation gives CATSRDRPGDETQYF.

This chain links TRBV18 with TRBJ2-6; D is possibly TRBD2 (6 bases). This CDR3 comprises 17 residues. From germline, CDR1 is KGHSH and CDR2 LQKENI. Trimming removed 6 bases from V and 0 bases from J, with 15 bases in between. For the CDR3, the DNA is TGTGCCAGCTCCCGCGGGACGCCAAGCTCTGGGGCCAACGTCCTGACTTTC. Translating gives CASSRGTPSSGANVLTF.

The rearrangement joins TRBV11-2 to TRBJ1-5; D gene unclear. Germline values: CDR1 SGHAT, CDR2 FQNNGV. The CDR3 spans 12 residues. Trimming left V 5 bases short and J 9 bases short, with 11 bases between. The CDR3 loop reads CASSPDRGPQHF. The CDR3 coding sequence is TGTGCCAGCAGCCCGGACCGGGGGCCCCAGCATTTT.

The J gene is TRBJ1-2, the V gene TRBV18; 10 nucleotides agree with TRBD1. V shed 5 bases and J 8 bases; nucleotides not matched to a gene: 8. Germline CDR1 KGHSH, CDR2 LQKENI. The CDR3 is 14 residues long. The CDR3 reads CASSTPGQGLGYTF. The CDR3 DNA reads as TGTGCCAGCTCAACTCCGGGACAGGGGCTCGGCTACACCTTC.

V gene TRBV28 combines with J gene TRBJ1-6, with TRBD1 identical over 9 bases. Germline values: CDR1 MDHEN, CDR2 SYDVKM. J gave up 7 bases and V 2 bases, and 3 bases lay outside the gene matches. There are 15 residues in the CDR3. The CDR3 nucleotides read TGTGCCAGCAGTTTACGGGACAGGGCCAATTCACCCCTCCACTTT. It codes for CASSLRDRANSPLHF. Variable domain in full (rest from reference TRBV28 and TRBJ1-6): DVKVTQSSRYLVKRTGEKVFLECVQDMDHENMFWYRQDPGLGLRLIYFSYDVKMKEKGDIPEGYSVSREKKERFSLILESASTNQTSMYLCASSLRDRANSPLHFGNGTRLTVT.

The V and J genes are TRBV19 and TRBJ1-5; 8 bases are a match to TRBD1. The CDR3 contains 14 residues. The ends lost 4 bases at V and 10 bases at J; junction bases unmatched: 9. Germline assignment: CDR1 LNHDA and CDR2 SQIVND (reference sequence). The CDR3 DNA follows: TGTGCCAGTAGTAAGGGACAGGCCGTGGGACCCCAGCATTTT. Protein: CASSKGQAVGPQHF.

V is TRBV7-8 and J is TRBJ1-5, with TRBD1 matching 8 bases. Germline loops: CDR1 SGHVS, CDR2 FQNEAQ. This CDR3 is built from 18 residues. After removal of 1 base from V and 2 bases from J, the junction contained 10 bases not matched to a gene. The CDR3 loop is CASSLVAGGWLGNQPQHF. The DNA for the CDR3 is TGTGCCAGCAGCTTAGTGGCAGGGGGCTGGCTTGGCAATCAGCCCCAGCATTTT. The variable domain in full, with the rest retrieved from reference TRBV7-8 and TRBJ1-5, is GAGVSQSPRYKVAKRGQDVALRCDPISGHVSLFWYQQALGQGPEFLTYFQNEAQLDKSGLPSDRFFAERPEGSVSTLKIQRTQQEDSAVYLCASSLVAGGWLGNQPQHFGDGTRLSIL.

The genes are TRBV4-1 and TRBJ1-1; D is possibly TRBD1 (6 bases). The germline CDR1 and CDR2 sequences are MGHRA and YSYEKL. The CDR3 covers 16 residues. Trimming cost V 5 bases and J 0 bases, with 16 bases left between them. CDR3 in DNA: TGCGCCAGCAGCAAACGCCCCGGGACAATGAACACTGAAGCTTTCTTT. Translation: CASSKRPGTMNTEAFF.

The V call is TRBV14, the J call TRBJ1-4, with 9 positions matching TRBD1. The length of the CDR3 is 15 residues. V shed 2 bases and J 7 bases; nucleotides not matched to a gene: 5. Germline-derived CDR1 and CDR2 are SGHDN and FVKESK. Written as DNA, the CDR3 is TGTGCCAGCAGCCAAACCGGGACAGGGCCTGAAAAACTGTTTTTT. Translation: CASSQTGTGPEKLFF.

The V call is TRBV5-1, the J call TRBJ1-5; D is undetermined. Per the germline V gene, CDR1 is SGHRS and CDR2 is YFSETQ. The V end lost 0 bases, the J end lost 5 bases, and 6 bases lay between the germline ends. The CDR3 runs 13 residues. The CDR3, as DNA: TGCGCCAGCAGCTTGGCCGGTGATCAGCCCCAGCATTTT. Translated, it gives CASSLAGDQPQHF.

V and J are TRBV11-2 and TRBJ1-6; 7 bases are shared with TRBD1. This CDR3 has 16 amino acids. CDR1 is SGHAT and CDR2 is FQNNGV in the germline V gene. Losses at the gene ends were 7 bases for V and 8 bases for J; bases not matched to a gene: 14. The CDR3, as DNA: TGTGCCAGCAACTGGGACAGCCGCCTTAAGTATTCACCCCTCCACTTT. It codes for CASNWDSRLKYSPLHF.

The chain has TRBV10-2 and TRBJ2-2; 10 nucleotides match TRBD2. CDR3 length equals 17 residues. Trimming removed 5 bases from V and 0 bases from J; junction bases left unmatched: 6. Germline CDR1 and CDR2: WSHSY and SAAADI. DNA of the CDR3: TGCGCCAGCAGTTTAGCGGGGGGCGCCGCGAACACCGGGGAGCTGTTTTTT. This gives the protein CASSLAGGAANTGELFF.

V usage is TRBV7-2 and J usage is TRBJ1-5; D is unresolved. From germline, CDR1 is SGHTA and CDR2 FQGNSA. With 5 bases removed from V and 6 bases from J, the gap between germline ends came to 17 bases. The CDR3 is 15 residues long. The CDR3 sequence: CASSPLAIQSQPQHF. For the CDR3, the DNA is TGTGCCAGCAGCCCCCTAGCGATACAGTCTCAGCCCCAGCATTTT.

This clone turned up a few times. The gene calls are TRBV2 and TRBJ2-2, with a weak D call TRBD1 (6 bases). CDR1 and CDR2 (germline): SNHLY, FYNNEI. This CDR3 has 15 amino acids. Deletions cut 4 bases from V and 1 base from J, with 10 bases between. The CDR3 region is CASSGTGRNTGELFF. CDR3 coding DNA: TGTGCCAGCAGTGGAACAGGGAGGAACACCGGGGAGCTGTTTTTT.

V is TRBV6-5 and J is TRBJ1-5; D gene uncertain. The CDR3 contains 12 residues. Per germline, CDR1 MNHEY and CDR2 SVGAGI. Trimming pared 5 bases from V and 9 bases from J, leaving 11 bases between. CDR3 sequence: CASSTASGPQHF. Here the CDR3 DNA reads TGTGCCAGCAGTACCGCTTCAGGGCCCCAGCATTTT.

This rearrangement joins TRBV7-2 to TRBJ1-2; 9 bases map to TRBD1. Per the germline V gene, CDR1 is SGHTA and CDR2 is FQGNSA. The ends lost 1 base at V and 8 bases at J; junction bases unmatched: 2. The CDR3 is 13 residues long. This CDR3 reads CASSLGGTGGYTF. The CDR3 nucleotides are TGTGCCAGCAGCTTAGGCGGGACAGGGGGCTACACCTTC.

The CDR3 nucleotides read TGTGCCAGCGGACGGCGGGCAAAGGGCGGTGAGCAGTTCTTC. Translating gives CASGRRAKGGEQFF. This sequence joins TRBV7-6 and TRBJ2-1; D possibly corresponds to TRBD2 (5 bases). CDR3 size: 14 residues. Germline lookup yields CDR1 SGHVS and CDR2 FNYEAQ. V was pared by 8 bases and J by 9 bases, with 20 bases between.

This sequence joins TRBV7-2 and TRBJ1-2, with 7 bases fitting TRBD1. Germline CDR1 reads SGHTA; CDR2 reads FQGNSA. This CDR3 spans 13 amino acids. Losses at the gene ends were 5 bases for V and 4 bases for J; bases not matched to a gene: 4. The CDR3 coding sequence is TGTGCCAGCAGCGGGGACAGATCCTATGGCTACACCTTC. Amino acids: CASSGDRSYGYTF.

The chain combines TRBV6-5 with TRBJ2-3; 8 bases fit TRBD2. CDR3 length: 15 residues. The V segment lost 6 bases and the J segment 4 bases; nucleotides outside the gene matches: 9. Germline CDR1 MNHEY, CDR2 SVGAGI. The CDR3 here is CASSSRGGNADTQYF. DNA of the CDR3: TGTGCCAGCAGCTCACGGGGGGGGAACGCAGATACGCAGTATTTT.

J is TRBJ2-1 and V is TRBV2; 8 positions agree with TRBD1. CDR1 and CDR2 (germline): SNHLY, FYNNEI. V was pared by 6 bases and J by 9 bases, with 4 bases of the junction left unmatched. This CDR3 is built from 12 residues. CDR3 nucleotides: TGTGCCAGCAGCTTGGGGACAGGTGAGCAGTTCTTC. Its protein product is CASSLGTGEQFF.

The V and J genes are TRBV18 and TRBJ2-2; a weak D match, TRBD1 (5 bases). The CDR3 has 14 amino acids. Germline lookup yields CDR1 KGHSH and CDR2 LQKENI. V was trimmed by 6 bases and J by 2 bases, leaving 10 bases between them. CDR3 protein: CASSWTSNTGELFF. The CDR3 DNA follows: TGTGCCAGCTCCTGGACATCCAACACCGGGGAGCTGTTTTTT.

The chain uses TRBV27 and TRBJ1-2, with 8 bases aligning to TRBD1. CDR1 MNHEY and CDR2 SMNVEV come from the germline V gene (reference sequence). The CDR3 is 15 amino acids. The trim removed 4 bases at V and 5 bases at J, leaving 9 bases unmatched. CDR3 DNA sequence: TGTGCCAGCAGTTCAACCGGGACAGGAGCTTATGGCTACACCTTC. It encodes CASSSTGTGAYGYTF.

The chain has TRBV6-5 and TRBJ1-2; TRBD1 agrees at 8 bases. Germline-derived CDR1 and CDR2 are MNHEY and SVGAGI. V trimming: 0 bases; J trimming: 4 bases; junction bases outside the gene matches: 7. This CDR3 region has 16 residues. Here the CDR3 DNA reads TGTGCCAGCAGTTACTCGACGGCAGGGGGCCCCTATGGCTACACCTTC. Translated: CASSYSTAGGPYGYTF.

The genes are TRBV7-2 and TRBJ1-2; TRBD1 aligns across 9 bases. The V gene's germline CDR1 is SGHTA and CDR2 FQGNSA. This CDR3 is built from 15 residues. V dropped 3 bases and J dropped 3; count of bases not matched to a gene: 5. In nucleotides, the CDR3 is TGTGCCAGCAGCTTGTTGGGACAGGGCCACTATGGCTACACCTTC. Its translation: CASSLLGQGHYGYTF.

This chain connects TRBV6-6 to TRBJ1-6; a weak D match, TRBD1 (6 bases). The germline CDR1 and CDR2 sequences are MNHNY and SVGAGI (reference sequence). This CDR3 has 15 amino acids. V gave up 0 bases and J gave up 6 bases, with 9 bases separating them. The CDR3 DNA reads as TGTGCCAGCAGTTACTCGACAGGTTCTAATTCACCCCTCCACTTT. Protein sequence: CASSYSTGSNSPLHF.